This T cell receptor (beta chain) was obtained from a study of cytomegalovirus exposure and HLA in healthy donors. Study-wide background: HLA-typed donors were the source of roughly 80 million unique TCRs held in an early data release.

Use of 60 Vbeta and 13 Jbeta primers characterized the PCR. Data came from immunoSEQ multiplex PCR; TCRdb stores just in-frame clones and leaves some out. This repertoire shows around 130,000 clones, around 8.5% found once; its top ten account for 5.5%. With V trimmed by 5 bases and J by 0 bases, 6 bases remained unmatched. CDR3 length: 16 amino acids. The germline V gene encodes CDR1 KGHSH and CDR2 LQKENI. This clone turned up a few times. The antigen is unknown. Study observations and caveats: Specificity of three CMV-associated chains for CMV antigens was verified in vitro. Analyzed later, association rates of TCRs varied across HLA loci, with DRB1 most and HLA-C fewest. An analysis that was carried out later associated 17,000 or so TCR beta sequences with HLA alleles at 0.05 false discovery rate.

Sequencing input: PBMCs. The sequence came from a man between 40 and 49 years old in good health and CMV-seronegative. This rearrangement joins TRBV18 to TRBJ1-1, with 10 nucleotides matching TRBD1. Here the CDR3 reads CASSIRTGGLNTEAFF. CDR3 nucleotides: TGTGCCAGCTCAATTCGGACAGGGGGACTGAACACTGAAGCTTTCTTT.